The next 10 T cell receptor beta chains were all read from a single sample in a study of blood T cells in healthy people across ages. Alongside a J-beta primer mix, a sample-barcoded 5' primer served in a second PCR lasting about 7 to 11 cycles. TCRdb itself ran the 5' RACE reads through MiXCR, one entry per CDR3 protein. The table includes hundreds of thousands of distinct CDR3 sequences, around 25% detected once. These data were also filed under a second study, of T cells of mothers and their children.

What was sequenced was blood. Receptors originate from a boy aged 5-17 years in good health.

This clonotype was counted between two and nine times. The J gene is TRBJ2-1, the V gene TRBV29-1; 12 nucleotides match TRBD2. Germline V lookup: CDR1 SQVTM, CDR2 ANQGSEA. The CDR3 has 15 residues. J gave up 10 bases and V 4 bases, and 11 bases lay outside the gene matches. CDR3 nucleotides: TGCAGCGTTGGTACGTCTAGCGGGAGGGCCGAGGAGCAGTTCTTC. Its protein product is CSVGTSSGRAEEQFF.

In DNA, the CDR3 is TGTGCCAGCAGTGAAGCGCGGGGCCCGTCTAATGAAAAACTGTTTTTT. Residues: CASSEARGPSNEKLFF. This sequence joins TRBV6-1 and TRBJ1-4, with a tentative D call TRBD1 (5 bases). The CDR3 length is 16 residues. V gave up 0 bases and J gave up 3 bases, with 11 bases separating them. CDR1 and CDR2 from the germline V gene are MNHNS and SASEGT.

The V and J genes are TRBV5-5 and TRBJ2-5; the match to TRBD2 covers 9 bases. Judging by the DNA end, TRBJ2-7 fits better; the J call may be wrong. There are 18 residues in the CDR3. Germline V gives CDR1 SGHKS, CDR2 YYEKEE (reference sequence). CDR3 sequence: CASSLAWGASGDAYEQYF. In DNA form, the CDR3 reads TGTGCCAGCAGCTTGGCGTGGGGTGCTAGCGGGGATGCCTACGAGCAGTACTTC.

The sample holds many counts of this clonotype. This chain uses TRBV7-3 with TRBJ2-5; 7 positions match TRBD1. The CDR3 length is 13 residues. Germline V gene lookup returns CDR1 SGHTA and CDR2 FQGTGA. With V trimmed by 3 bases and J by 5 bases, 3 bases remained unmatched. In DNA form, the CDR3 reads TGTGCCAGCAGCTTGTACAGGGGTGAGACCCAGTACTTC. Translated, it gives CASSLYRGETQYF.

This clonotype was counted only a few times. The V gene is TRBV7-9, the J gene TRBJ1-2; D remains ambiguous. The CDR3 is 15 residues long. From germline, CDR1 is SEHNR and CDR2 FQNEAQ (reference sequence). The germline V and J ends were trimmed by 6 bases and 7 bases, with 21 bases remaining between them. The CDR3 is CASSQTRGPRLGYTF. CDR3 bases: TGTGCCAGCAGTCAGACTCGTGGACCGCGGCTTGGCTACACCTTC.

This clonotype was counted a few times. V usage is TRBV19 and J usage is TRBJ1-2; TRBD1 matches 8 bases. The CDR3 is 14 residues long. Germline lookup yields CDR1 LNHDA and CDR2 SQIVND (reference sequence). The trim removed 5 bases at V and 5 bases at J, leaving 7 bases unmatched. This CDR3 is CASSFQTGEYGYTF. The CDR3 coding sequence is TGTGCCAGTAGTTTCCAGACAGGGGAATATGGCTACACCTTC. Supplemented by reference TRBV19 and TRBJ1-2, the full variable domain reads DGGITQSPKYLFRKEGQNVTLSCEQNLNHDAMYWYRQDPGQGLRLIYYSQIVNDFQKGDIAEGYSVSREKKESFPLTVTSAQKNPTAFYLCASSFQTGEYGYTFGSGTRLTVV.

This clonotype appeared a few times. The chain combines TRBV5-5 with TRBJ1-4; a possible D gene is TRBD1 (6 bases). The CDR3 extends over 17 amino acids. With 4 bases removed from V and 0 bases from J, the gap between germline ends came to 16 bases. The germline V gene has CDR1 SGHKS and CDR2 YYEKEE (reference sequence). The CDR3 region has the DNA TGTGCCAGCAGCGACCTCGGACAGACTGCAACTAATGAAAAACTGTTTTTT. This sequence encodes CASSDLGQTATNEKLFF.

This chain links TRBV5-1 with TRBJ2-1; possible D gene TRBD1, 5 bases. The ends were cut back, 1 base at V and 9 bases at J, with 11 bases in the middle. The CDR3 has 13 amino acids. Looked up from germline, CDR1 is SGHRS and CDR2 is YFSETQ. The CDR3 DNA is TGCGCCAGCAGCTTGCTAAGGGGCGGTGAGCAGTTCTTC. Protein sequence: CASSLLRGGEQFF.

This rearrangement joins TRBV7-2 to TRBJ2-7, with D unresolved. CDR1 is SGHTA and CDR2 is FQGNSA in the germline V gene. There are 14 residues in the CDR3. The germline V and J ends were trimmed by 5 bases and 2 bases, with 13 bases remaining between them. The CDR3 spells CASSPAAGPYEQYF. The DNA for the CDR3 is TGTGCCAGCAGCCCGGCCGCTGGGCCCTACGAGCAGTACTTC. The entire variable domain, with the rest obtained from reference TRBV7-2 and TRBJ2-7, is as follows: GAGVSQSPSNKVTEKGKDVELRCDPISGHTALYWYRQSLGQGLEFLIYFQGNSAPDKSGLPSDRFSAERTGGSVSTLTIQRTQQEDSAVYLCASSPAAGPYEQYFGPGTRLTVT.

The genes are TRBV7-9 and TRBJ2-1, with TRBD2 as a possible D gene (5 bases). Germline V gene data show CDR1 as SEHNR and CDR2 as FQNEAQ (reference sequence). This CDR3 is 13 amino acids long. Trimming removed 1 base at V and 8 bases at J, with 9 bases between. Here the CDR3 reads CASSLVRGYEQFF. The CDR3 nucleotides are TGTGCCAGCAGCTTAGTCCGCGGGTATGAGCAGTTCTTC.